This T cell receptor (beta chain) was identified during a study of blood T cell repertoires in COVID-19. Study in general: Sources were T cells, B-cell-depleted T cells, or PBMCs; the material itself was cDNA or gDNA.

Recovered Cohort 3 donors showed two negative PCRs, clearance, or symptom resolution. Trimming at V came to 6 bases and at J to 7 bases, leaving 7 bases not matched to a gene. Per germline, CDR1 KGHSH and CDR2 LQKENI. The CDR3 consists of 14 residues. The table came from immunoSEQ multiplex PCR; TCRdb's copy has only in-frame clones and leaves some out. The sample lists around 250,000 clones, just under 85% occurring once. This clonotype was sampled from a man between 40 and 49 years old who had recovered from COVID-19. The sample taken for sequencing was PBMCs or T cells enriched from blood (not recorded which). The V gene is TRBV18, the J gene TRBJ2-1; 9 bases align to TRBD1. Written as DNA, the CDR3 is TGTGCCAGCTCCCGGGACAGGGAATCGAATGAGCAGTTCTTC. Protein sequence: CASSRDRESNEQFF.